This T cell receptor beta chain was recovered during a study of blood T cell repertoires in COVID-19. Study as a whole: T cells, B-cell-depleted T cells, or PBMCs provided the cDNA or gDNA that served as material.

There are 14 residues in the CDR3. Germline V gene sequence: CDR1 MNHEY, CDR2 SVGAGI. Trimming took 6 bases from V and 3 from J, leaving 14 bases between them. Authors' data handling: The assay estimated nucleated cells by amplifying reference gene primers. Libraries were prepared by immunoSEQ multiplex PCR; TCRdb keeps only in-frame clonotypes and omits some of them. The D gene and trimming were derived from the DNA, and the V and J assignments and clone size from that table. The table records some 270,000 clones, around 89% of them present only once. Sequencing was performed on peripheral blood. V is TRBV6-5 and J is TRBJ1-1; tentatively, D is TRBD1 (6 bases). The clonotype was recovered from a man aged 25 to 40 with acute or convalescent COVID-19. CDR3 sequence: CASRPQGTDTEAFF. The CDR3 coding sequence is TGTGCCAGCAGACCACAGGGTACAGACACTGAAGCTTTCTTT.